The next 4 T cell receptor beta chains were all read from a single sample in a study of cytomegalovirus exposure and HLA in healthy donors. Generated by immunoSEQ multiplex PCR, the TCRdb table keeps only in-frame clones and is missing some. The sample includes 120,000 to 150,000 clones, around 90% of them seen just once. The sample was PBMCs. Every receptor here comes from a woman aged 18 to 35 in good health and CMV-seropositive.

This chain uses TRBV28 with TRBJ1-2; 7 bases fit TRBD1. Germline assignment: CDR1 MDHEN and CDR2 SYDVKM. This CDR3 has 15 amino acids. The ends lost 6 bases at V and 7 bases at J; junction bases unmatched: 14. CDR3 coding DNA: TGTGCCAGCAGCTCACCAGAGGGGGCGCTTCGTGGCTACACCTTC. Translated: CASSSPEGALRGYTF.

V is TRBV4-1 and J is TRBJ1-2, with D possibly TRBD1 on 5 matching bases. CDR1 MGHRA and CDR2 YSYEKL come from the germline V gene. This CDR3 spans 15 amino acids. Trimming took 1 base from V and 7 from J, leaving 16 bases between them. This CDR3 is CASSQVGEEEGGYTF. In nucleotides, the CDR3 is TGCGCCAGCAGCCAAGTGGGGGAGGAGGAGGGTGGCTACACCTTC.

The chain combines TRBV5-4 with TRBJ1-2; a possible D gene is TRBD1 (5 bases). The CDR3 totals 14 residues. With 3 bases removed from V and 4 bases from J, the gap between germline ends came to 13 bases. Germline values: CDR1 SGHNT, CDR2 YYREEE (reference sequence). CDR3 sequence (DNA): TGTGCCAGCAGCTCCGCGGGGGTTGTCTATGGCTACACCTTC. It yields the protein CASSSAGVVYGYTF. Together with reference TRBV5-4 and TRBJ1-2, the CDR3 gives the full variable domain: ETGVTQSPTHLIKTRGQQVTLRCSSQSGHNTVSWYQQALGQGPQFIFQYYREEENGRGNFPPRFSGLQFPNYSSELNVNALELDDSALYLCASSSAGVVYGYTFGSGTRLTVV.

V gene TRBV28 combines with J gene TRBJ1-5, with TRBD1 matching 8 bases. The germline CDR1 and CDR2 sequences are MDHEN and SYDVKM. Unmatched junction bases numbered 5, after V lost 10 bases and J lost 6 bases. There are 12 residues in the CDR3. The CDR3 nucleotides are TGTGCCACAGGGGGCGCGGGTCAGCCCCAGCATTTT. This translates into CATGGAGQPQHF.